This T cell receptor (beta chain) was documented in a study of CXCR3-negative and CXCR3-positive naive CD8 T cells. The length of the CDR3 is 16 residues. Germline V gene lookup returns CDR1 LGHNA and CDR2 YSLEER. Study results and limitations: TRBV-TRBJ usage was similar across naive CXCR3 subsets but distinct in memory cells. After cryopreservation, CXCR3 expression dropped partially; most assays used fresh PBMCs.

A word on this clonotype: Its cognate antigen is unknown.

Every CD8+ T cell subset underwent triplicate sorting at more than 250,000 cells apiece. Within the CD8+ T cell compartment, naive cells were CD45RO-CCR7+CD27+CD95-. Carrying UMI labels, the TRB cDNA libraries were prepared through 5' RACE. TCRdb re-called the 5' RACE reads, yielding one record per CDR3 amino acid sequence without DNA. Recorded for this sample: 70,000 to 100,000 distinct CDR3 sequences. The sequence came from a human donor in good health. Some clones in this sample may be carry-over from other donors' samples. Input material: naive CXCR3- CD8+ T cells from blood. Subset in this sample: CD45RO-CCR7+CD27+CD95- naive CD8+ T cells lacking CXCR3 (TNR3-). V and J are TRBV4-3 and TRBJ2-2; TCRdb calls TRBD1, which cannot be checked without DNA. The CDR3 is CASSQDRGGFTGELFF.